This is a list of T cell receptor beta chains from one sample in a study of cytomegalovirus exposure and HLA in healthy donors. Data came from immunoSEQ multiplex PCR; TCRdb stores just in-frame clones and leaves some out. The sample carries over 150,000 clones, roughly 82% recorded once. The source material was PBMCs. The receptors stem from a man aged 45-60 years in good health and CMV-seropositive. Both conserved end residues are part of each CDR3. The D gene is left open where the match is weak. Some rows have no size entry. The others give once, few or many, or a class for an expanded clone.

J gene: TRBJ1-4
clone size: -
D gene: -
V gene: TRBV21-1
CDR3 DNA: TGTGCCAGCACGGGGGACAGTTTGAATGAAAAACTGTTTTTT
CDR3 protein: CASTGDSLNEKLFF

J gene: TRBJ2-3
clone size: few
D gene: TRBD1
V gene: TRBV28
CDR3 DNA: TGTGCCAGCAGTTCGGGACAGGGCACAGATACGCAGTATTTT
CDR3 protein: CASSSGQGTDTQYF

J gene: TRBJ2-7
clone size: -
D gene: -
V gene: TRBV7-9
CDR3 DNA: TGTGCCAGCAGCGAAAAGGGGGCGGGGTCCGAGCAGTACTTC
CDR3 protein: CASSEKGAGSEQYF

J gene: TRBJ2-7
clone size: -
D gene: -
V gene: TRBV7-2
CDR3 DNA: TGTGCCAGCAGCTTAGCCCTATTCCACGAGCAGTACTTC
CDR3 protein: CASSLALFHEQYF

J gene: TRBJ2-2
clone size: -
D gene: TRBD1
V gene: TRBV19
CDR3 DNA: TGTGCCACCGGGACAGGGGTGAACACCGGGGAGCTGTTTTTT
CDR3 protein: CATGTGVNTGELFF

J gene: TRBJ2-4
clone size: -
D gene: -
V gene: TRBV6-5
CDR3 DNA: TGTGCCAGCAGTTACAACGGTTACATTCAGTACTTC
CDR3 protein: CASSYNGYIQYF

J gene: TRBJ2-7
clone size: -
D gene: -
V gene: TRBV28
CDR3 DNA: TGTGCCAGCAGTACTACAGGGATCATATACGAGCAGTACTTC
CDR3 protein: CASSTTGIIYEQYF

J gene: TRBJ1-4
clone size: -
D gene: -
V gene: TRBV27
CDR3 DNA: TGTGCCAGCAGTTTATATCGCGCCCGAACTAATGAAAAACTGTTTTTT
CDR3 protein: CASSLYRARTNEKLFF

J gene: TRBJ1-1
clone size: -
D gene: -
V gene: TRBV12-5
CDR3 DNA: TGTGCTAGTGGTTTGTCGACGGCGGCGACTGAAGCTTTCTTT
CDR3 protein: CASGLSTAATEAFF

J gene: TRBJ2-4
clone size: -
D gene: -
V gene: TRBV25-1
CDR3 DNA: TGTGCCAGCAGTGAATGGGGGGAGACCGGCATTCAGTACTTC
CDR3 protein: CASSEWGETGIQYF

J gene: TRBJ2-1
clone size: -
D gene: TRBD2
V gene: TRBV4-3
CDR3 DNA: TGCGCCAGCAGCCTAGGTAGCGGGAGAGATGAGCAGTTCTTC
CDR3 protein: CASSLGSGRDEQFF

J gene: TRBJ2-7
clone size: -
D gene: TRBD1
V gene: TRBV5-1
CDR3 DNA: TGCGCCAGCAGCTGGGACAGGGGTGGCGAGCAGTACTTC
CDR3 protein: CASSWDRGGEQYF

J gene: TRBJ2-5
clone size: -
D gene: -
V gene: TRBV7-9
CDR3 DNA: TGTGCCAGCAGCTGGGGGACTGGGAGTCAAGAGACCCAGTACTTC
CDR3 protein: CASSWGTGSQETQYF

J gene: TRBJ1-4
clone size: -
D gene: -
V gene: TRBV4-1
CDR3 DNA: TGCGCCAGCAGCCCTTATTCCGAGACAATACCCGAAAAACTGTTTTTT
CDR3 protein: CASSPYSETIPEKLFF

J gene: TRBJ1-4
clone size: -
D gene: -
V gene: TRBV5-1
CDR3 DNA: TGCGCCAGCAGCTGGACAGATCCAACTAATGAAAAACTGTTTTTT
CDR3 protein: CASSWTDPTNEKLFF

J gene: TRBJ2-2
clone size: -
D gene: -
V gene: TRBV4-2
CDR3 DNA: TGTGCCAGCAGCCTCAGGGTGCACACCGGGGAGCTGTTTTTT
CDR3 protein: CASSLRVHTGELFF

J gene: TRBJ2-2
clone size: -
D gene: TRBD2
V gene: TRBV4-3
CDR3 DNA: TGCGCCAGCAGCGCGTTAGCGGGAACCGGGGAGCTGTTTTTT
CDR3 protein: CASSALAGTGELFF

J gene: TRBJ2-7
clone size: -
D gene: -
V gene: TRBV7-9
CDR3 DNA: TGTGCCAGCAGCAAACAGGACTACGAGCAGTACTTC
CDR3 protein: CASSKQDYEQYF

J gene: TRBJ2-4
clone size: -
D gene: TRBD2
V gene: TRBV28
CDR3 DNA: TGTGCCAGCAGGTCCGGGGCGGGAGGCGGATACATTCAGTACTTC
CDR3 protein: CASRSGAGGGYIQYF